The entry below describes one T cell receptor (beta chain). Its matching antigen is unknown. TCRdb redid the calling of the 5' RACE reads with MiXCR, one entry per CDR3 protein. Seen here are 580,000 or so distinct CDR3 sequences, roughly 17% observed once, and the top ten hold around 7.8%. These data are taken from a study of T-cell memory formation after mild COVID-19. Overall study context: TCR clustering was largely donor specific.

Regarding the study as a whole: Second-wave clones that peaked on day 37 lacked confirmed SARS-CoV-2 specificity. CD4+ contracting clones lay mainly in CM and EM, CD8+ ones in EMRA. Clones that shrank (day 15 to 85) were balanced CD4/CD8, whereas later expanders leaned CD4+.

CDR1 is SGHRS, CDR2 YFSETQ, per germline. Trimming stripped 4 bases from V and 1 base from J, with 11 bases between. The CDR3 runs to 15 residues. This chain links TRBV5-1 with TRBJ2-2; no reliable D call. The receptor comes from an adult woman who had mild COVID-19 (a few samples of this study predate the infection). Cell type and time point are not known. Sequenced sample: PBMCs or a T cell subset sorted from them (not recorded which). As DNA, the CDR3 is TGCGCCAGCAGCACAAGGGCGATGAACACCGGGGAGCTGTTTTTT. It specifies CASSTRAMNTGELFF. Combining the CDR3 with reference TRBV5-1 and TRBJ2-2 gives the whole variable domain KAGVTQTPRYLIKTRGQQVTLSCSPISGHRSVSWYQQTPGQGLQFLFEYFSETQRNKGNFPGRFSGRQFSNSRSEMNVSTLELGDSALYLCASSTRAMNTGELFFGEGSRLTVL.